This TCR beta chain comes out of a study of cytomegalovirus exposure and HLA in healthy donors. For the study at large: The 90 to 150 validation repertoires, a later analysis reported, used the same platform as the 666 repertoires from the first cohort. Study outcomes and limitations: Overall, approximately 150 TCR beta chains were annotated as cytomegalovirus-associated. According to reports, the classifier identified cytomegalovirus status with high specificity and sensitivity.

In the case of this clone: Its target is not known.

The donors were members of the validation cohort, which comprised 90 to 150 subjects and was separate from the first cohort of about 700 subjects. Sequencing used immunoSEQ multiplex PCR; TCRdb keeps in-frame clones, though not all of them. Seen here are about 110,000 clones, around nine tenths observed once, and the top ten hold around 1.9%. Germline V lookup: CDR1 SGHAT, CDR2 FQNNGV. CDR3 length equals 16 residues. With 4 bases clipped from V and 5 bases from J, the junction kept 10 bases outside the gene matches. The chain joins TRBV11-2 to TRBJ2-1, with 8 bases identical to TRBD2. The sequencing sample was made of PBMCs. This TCR was recovered from a woman between 18 and 29 years old in good health and CMV-seronegative. This CDR3 reads CASSSPRGGYNNEQFF. DNA of the CDR3: TGTGCCAGCAGCTCCCCTCGGGGGGGCTACAACAATGAGCAGTTCTTC.